The entry below gives a single T cell receptor beta chain sequence along with its context. The record originates from a study of blood T cell repertoires in COVID-19. The CDR3 contains 17 residues. V dropped 1 base and J dropped 0 bases, with 11 bases sitting between them. Germline V CDR1 and CDR2: SGDLS, YYNGEE. As originally analysed: Quantification of nucleated cells was approximated via reference gene primer amplification. This table comes from immunoSEQ multiplex PCR, and its TCRdb copy is limited to in-frame clones, with some not included. Clone size and V and J calls were adopted from that table, with D and trimming inferred from the DNA. Here the sample spans hundreds of thousands of clones, 87% being singletons.

Sequenced: peripheral blood. The V and J genes are TRBV9 and TRBJ1-6; D not certain. The TCR was taken from a man between 18 and 35 years old with active or convalescent COVID-19. The CDR3 protein is CASSVKTESSYNSPLHF. The CDR3 region has the DNA TGTGCCAGCAGCGTAAAAACAGAAAGCTCCTATAATTCACCCCTCCACTTT.